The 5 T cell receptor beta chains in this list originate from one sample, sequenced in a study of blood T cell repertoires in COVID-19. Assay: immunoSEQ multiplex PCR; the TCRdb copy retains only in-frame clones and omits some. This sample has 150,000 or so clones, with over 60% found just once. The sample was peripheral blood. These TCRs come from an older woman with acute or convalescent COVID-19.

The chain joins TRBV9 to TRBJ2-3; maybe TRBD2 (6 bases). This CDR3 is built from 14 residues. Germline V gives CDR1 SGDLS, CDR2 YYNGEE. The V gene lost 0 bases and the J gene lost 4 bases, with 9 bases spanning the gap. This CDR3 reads CASSVAGTSDTQYF. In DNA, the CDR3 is TGTGCCAGCAGCGTAGCTGGGACTTCAGATACGCAGTATTTT.

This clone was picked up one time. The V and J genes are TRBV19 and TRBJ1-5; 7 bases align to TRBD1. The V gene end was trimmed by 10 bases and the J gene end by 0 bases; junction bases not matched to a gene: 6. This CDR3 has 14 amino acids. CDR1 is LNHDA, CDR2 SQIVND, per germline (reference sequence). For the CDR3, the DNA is TGTGCCACCTCAGGGGGTATTAGCAATCAGCCCCAGCATTTT. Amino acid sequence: CATSGGISNQPQHF.

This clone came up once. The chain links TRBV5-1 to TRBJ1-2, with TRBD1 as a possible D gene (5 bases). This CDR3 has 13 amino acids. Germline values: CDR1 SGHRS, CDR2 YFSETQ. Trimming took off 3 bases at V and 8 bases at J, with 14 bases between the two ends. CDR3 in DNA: TGCGCCAGCAGCTCCGCGGGGCTTCTAGGCTACACCTTC. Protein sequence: CASSSAGLLGYTF. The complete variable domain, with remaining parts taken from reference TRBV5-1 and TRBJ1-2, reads KAGVTQTPRYLIKTRGQQVTLSCSPISGHRSVSWYQQTPGQGLQFLFEYFSETQRNKGNFPGRFSGRQFSNSRSEMNVSTLELGDSALYLCASSSAGLLGYTFGSGTRLTVV.

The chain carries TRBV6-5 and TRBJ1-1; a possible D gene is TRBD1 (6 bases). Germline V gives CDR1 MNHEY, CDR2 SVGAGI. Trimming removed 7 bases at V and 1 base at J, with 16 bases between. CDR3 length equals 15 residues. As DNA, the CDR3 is TGTGCCAGCACCCCGGGGGGGGCGGAGAACACTGAAGCTTTCTTT. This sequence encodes CASTPGGAENTEAFF.

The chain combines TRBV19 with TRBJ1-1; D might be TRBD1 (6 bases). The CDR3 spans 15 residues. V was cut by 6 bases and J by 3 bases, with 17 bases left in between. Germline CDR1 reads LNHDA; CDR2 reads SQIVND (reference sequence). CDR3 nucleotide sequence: TGTGCCAGTAGCAACTTAACAGGGACCCACACTGAAGCTTTCTTT. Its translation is CASSNLTGTHTEAFF.